The next 13 T cell receptor beta chains were all read from a single sample in a study of technical replicates of blood from four donors. Clones were read by immunoSEQ multiplex PCR, and TCRdb kept only the in-frame ones, dropping some. This table has almost 90,000 clones, about 95% appearing once. Material for sequencing was T cells isolated from PBMCs. The origin of the receptors is a human donor in good health.

Here the CDR3 reads CASSSTRHPGANVLTF. The CDR3 DNA sequence: TGTGCCAGCAGTAGTACAAGACACCCTGGGGCCAACGTCCTGACTTTC. The chain has TRBV25-1 and TRBJ2-6; D uncertain. Trimming stripped 5 bases from V and 2 bases from J, with 13 bases between. The CDR3 has 16 amino acids. Germline lookup yields CDR1 MGHDK and CDR2 SYGVNS.

This clone was picked up one time. The V gene is TRBV6-1, the J gene TRBJ1-2; 7 nucleotides align to TRBD1. The CDR3 is 13 residues long. After removal of 7 bases from V and 4 bases from J, the junction contained 6 bases not matched to a gene. Germline lookup yields CDR1 MNHNS and CDR2 SASEGT. The CDR3 DNA is TGTGCCAGCAAGGAGGGGGCAGGCTATGGCTACACCTTC. It yields the protein CASKEGAGYGYTF.

The chain couples TRBV2 to TRBJ1-1; 9 bases match TRBD1. The junction had 6 bases not matched to a gene; V was cut back by 6 bases and J by 4 bases. This CDR3 has 14 amino acids. CDR1 is SNHLY, CDR2 FYNNEI, per germline. The CDR3 DNA reads as TGTGCCAGCAGCGGACAGGGGCAGGGCACTGAAGCTTTCTTT. Translated: CASSGQGQGTEAFF.

This chain uses TRBV11-3 with TRBJ2-7; no reliable D call. Between the trimmed V and J ends, which lost 2 bases and 3 bases, there was a span of 14 bases. This CDR3 comprises 15 residues. The germline V gene encodes CDR1 SGHNT and CDR2 YENEEA. The CDR3 DNA sequence: TGTGCCAGCAGCTTAAACTACCGACTGAACTACGAGCAGTACTTC. This sequence encodes CASSLNYRLNYEQYF.

The CDR3 DNA is TGTGCCAGCAGTTATGGTGGCGGATTCACAGATACGCAGTATTTT. Its protein product is CASSYGGGFTDTQYF. V usage is TRBV6-5 and J usage is TRBJ2-3, with D hard to call. There are 15 residues in the CDR3. Per the germline V gene, CDR1 is MNHEY and CDR2 is SVGAGI. Trimming removed 3 bases from V and 2 bases from J, with 12 bases in between.

This chain connects TRBV19 to TRBJ1-2; 8 bases agree with TRBD1. Germline CDR1 LNHDA, CDR2 SQIVND (reference sequence). The CDR3 contains 13 residues. Germline trimming cut 5 bases from V and 6 bases from J; bases unmatched to any gene: 5. The CDR3 DNA reads TGTGCCAGTAGTCCGGACAGGGAGCATGGCTACACCTTC. This gives the protein CASSPDREHGYTF. Full variable domain (outside the CDR3, taken from reference TRBV19 and TRBJ1-2): DGGITQSPKYLFRKEGQNVTLSCEQNLNHDAMYWYRQDPGQGLRLIYYSQIVNDFQKGDIAEGYSVSREKKESFPLTVTSAQKNPTAFYLCASSPDREHGYTFGSGTRLTVV.

The CDR3 coding sequence is TGTGCCAGCAGTTTAGTGTCCCTCAATCAGCCCCAGCATTTT. Residues: CASSLVSLNQPQHF. The chain is built from TRBV27 and TRBJ1-5; D unclear. The germline V gene has CDR1 MNHEY and CDR2 SMNVEV (reference sequence). The V gene lost 2 bases and the J gene lost 3 bases, with 8 bases spanning the gap. The CDR3 loop spans 14 amino acids.

The chain combines TRBV7-3 with TRBJ2-1; 9 positions agree with TRBD2. CDR3 length: 15 residues. With V trimmed by 1 base and J by 5 bases, 3 bases remained unmatched. Germline V gives CDR1 SGHTA, CDR2 FQGTGA. The CDR3 region is CASSLIAGGDNEQFF. CDR3 bases: TGTGCCAGCAGCTTAATTGCGGGAGGGGACAATGAGCAGTTCTTC.

This clone has just one count. The chain combines TRBV28 with TRBJ2-5, with D maybe TRBD1 (5 bases). This CDR3 comprises 15 residues. CDR1 and CDR2 (germline): MDHEN, SYDVKM. V was trimmed by 5 bases and J by 5 bases, leaving 18 bases between them. CDR3 loop: CASSIWEGVDETQYF. The CDR3 DNA reads TGTGCCAGCAGTATCTGGGAAGGGGTCGACGAGACCCAGTACTTC. Full variable domain (outside the CDR3, taken from reference TRBV28 and TRBJ2-5): DVKVTQSSRYLVKRTGEKVFLECVQDMDHENMFWYRQDPGLGLRLIYFSYDVKMKEKGDIPEGYSVSREKKERFSLILESASTNQTSMYLCASSIWEGVDETQYFGPGTRLLVL.

The chain recombines TRBV5-6 with TRBJ2-5; 7 bases align to TRBD2. Trimming at V came to 4 bases and at J to 2 bases, leaving 8 bases not matched to a gene. The CDR3 consists of 15 residues. The germline gives CDR1 SGHDT, CDR2 YYEEEE. DNA for the CDR3: TGTGCCAGCAGCGGGAGGGGCGGCAGACAAGAGACCCAGTACTTC. As protein: CASSGRGGRQETQYF.

V and J are TRBV6-6 and TRBJ1-4; perhaps TRBD1 as D (5 bases). CDR1 MNHNY and CDR2 SVGAGI come from the germline V gene (reference sequence). V dropped 0 bases and J dropped 0 bases, with 5 bases sitting between them. This CDR3 has 15 residues. CDR3 nucleotides: TGTGCCAGCAGTTACTCGACAGCAACTAATGAAAAACTGTTTTTT. The encoded protein is CASSYSTATNEKLFF.

The rearrangement joins TRBV27 to TRBJ1-2; 9 nucleotides agree with TRBD1. CDR1 is MNHEY and CDR2 is SMNVEV in the germline V gene (reference sequence). After removal of 5 bases from V and 5 bases from J, the junction contained 9 bases not matched to a gene. This CDR3 has 15 residues. CDR3 nucleotides: TGTGCCAGCAGTCTAGACAGGGGGAGCCCTTATGGCTACACCTTC. Translated: CASSLDRGSPYGYTF.

This chain links TRBV28 with TRBJ2-3; 8 bases line up with TRBD2. Germline loops: CDR1 MDHEN, CDR2 SYDVKM. After removal of 2 bases from V and 3 bases from J, the junction contained 7 bases not matched to a gene. The CDR3 consists of 16 residues. In nucleotides, the CDR3 is TGTGCCAGCAGTTTAGACCCGGGACTAGAGACAGATACGCAGTATTTT. Translation: CASSLDPGLETDTQYF. Full variable domain (rest looked up from reference TRBV28 and TRBJ2-3): DVKVTQSSRYLVKRTGEKVFLECVQDMDHENMFWYRQDPGLGLRLIYFSYDVKMKEKGDIPEGYSVSREKKERFSLILESASTNQTSMYLCASSLDPGLETDTQYFGPGTRLTVL.